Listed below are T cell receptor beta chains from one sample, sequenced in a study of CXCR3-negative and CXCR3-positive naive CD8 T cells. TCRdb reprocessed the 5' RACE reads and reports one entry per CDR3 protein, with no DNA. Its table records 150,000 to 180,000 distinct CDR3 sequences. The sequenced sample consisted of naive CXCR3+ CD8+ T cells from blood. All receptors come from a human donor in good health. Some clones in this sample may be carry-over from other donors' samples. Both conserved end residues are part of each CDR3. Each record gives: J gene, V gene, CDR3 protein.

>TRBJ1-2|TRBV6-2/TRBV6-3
CASSTGTGGNYGYTF
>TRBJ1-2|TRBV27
CASSFGGPNYGYTF
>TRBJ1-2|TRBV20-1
CSASLFPAGDNYGYTF
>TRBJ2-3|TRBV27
CASSRGATVQDTQYF
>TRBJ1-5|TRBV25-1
CASSEYGQPQHF
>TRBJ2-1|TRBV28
CASSLDRVGRGAHNEQFF
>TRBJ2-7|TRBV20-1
CSARDMAYHLFGEQYF
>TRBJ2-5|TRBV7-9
CASSLSGTPQETQYF
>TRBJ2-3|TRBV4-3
CASSQVSGGSGSDTQYF
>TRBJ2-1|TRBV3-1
CASSPETSYNEQFF
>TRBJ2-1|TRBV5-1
CASSRTTTGQGVNNEQFF
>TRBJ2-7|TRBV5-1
CASSLTGLDEQYF
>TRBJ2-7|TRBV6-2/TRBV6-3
CASSSLAGGGEQYF
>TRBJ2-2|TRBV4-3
CASSHAMGLAGGLAGELFF
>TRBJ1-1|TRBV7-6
CASSLAVSTEAFF